One and the same sample provided the 27 T cell receptor beta chains below, sequenced in a study of OX40 agonist ivuxolimab in advanced cancers. Generated by immunoSEQ multiplex PCR, the TCRdb table keeps only in-frame clones and is missing some. There are 10,000 to 15,000 clones in the sample; approximately 87% occur only once, and about half lies in the top ten. Sample: CD4+ or CD8+ T cells sorted from blood, taken in a trial of the OX40 agonist ivuxolimab. The receptors originated from an adult with an advanced solid tumor such as melanoma, head and neck, liver or kidney cancer.

The V call is TRBV11-3, the J call TRBJ2-7; tentatively, D is TRBD2 (7 bases). V was trimmed by 1 base and J by 2 bases, leaving 9 bases between them. Germline V gene data show CDR1 as SGHNT and CDR2 as YENEEA. The CDR3 covers 14 residues. The CDR3, as DNA: TGTGCCAGCAGCTTAGCGGGGGGCGCCTACGAGCAGTACTTC. It specifies CASSLAGGAYEQYF.

The rearrangement links TRBV5-6 to TRBJ1-6, with D unclear. The germline V and J ends were trimmed by 1 base and 7 bases, with 18 bases remaining between them. There are 17 residues in the CDR3. Germline assignment: CDR1 SGHDT and CDR2 YYEEEE. This chain's CDR3 is CASSLRAIAPRNSPLHF. CDR3 in DNA: TGTGCCAGCAGCTTGAGGGCTATAGCCCCTCGAAATTCACCCCTCCACTTT.

The chain carries TRBV11-3 and TRBJ2-7; D remains ambiguous. The CDR3 is made up of 14 amino acids. Germline values: CDR1 SGHNT, CDR2 YENEEA. V lost 2 bases and J 3 bases, leaving 11 bases between the germline ends. The CDR3, as DNA: TGTGCCAGCAGCTTACCCGGGCAGAGCTACGAGCAGTACTTC. Translated: CASSLPGQSYEQYF.

V is TRBV9 and J is TRBJ2-5, with TRBD2 identical over 7 bases. This CDR3 region has 16 residues. V was pared by 3 bases and J by 4 bases, with 12 bases of the junction left unmatched. Per the germline V gene, CDR1 is SGDLS and CDR2 is YYNGEE. The chain's CDR3 is CASSEERLAFGETQYF. DNA of the CDR3: TGTGCCAGCAGCGAGGAAAGACTAGCTTTTGGAGAGACCCAGTACTTC.

This chain uses TRBV29-1 with TRBJ2-1; D may correspond to TRBD1 or TRBD2 (5 bases each). V was pared by 5 bases and J by 8 bases, with 13 bases between. This CDR3 has 12 residues. Germline CDR1 is SQVTM and CDR2 is ANQGSEA. The CDR3 sequence: CSVMGELYEQFF. CDR3 in DNA: TGCAGCGTTATGGGGGAATTATATGAGCAGTTCTTC.

This clone was seen a few times. The V call is TRBV9, the J call TRBJ1-1; D may be TRBD1 (5 bases). CDR3 length equals 12 residues. Germline V gene data show CDR1 as SGDLS and CDR2 as YYNGEE. Trimming cost V 2 bases and J 7 bases, with 9 bases left between them. In DNA, the CDR3 is TGTGCCAGCAGCGTCGAGGGGCGTGAAGCTTTCTTT. This gives the protein CASSVEGREAFF. Drawing the rest from reference TRBV9 and TRBJ1-1, the complete variable domain is DSGVTQTPKHLITATGQRVTLRCSPRSGDLSVYWYQQSLDQGLQFLIQYYNGEERAKGNILERFSAQQFPDLHSELNLSSLELGDSALYFCASSVEGREAFFGQGTRLTVV.

The chain recombines TRBV7-2 with TRBJ1-1; no firm D call. CDR3 length: 14 residues. V dropped 4 bases and J dropped 0 bases, with 9 bases sitting between them. Germline assignment: CDR1 SGHTA and CDR2 FQGNSA. The CDR3 bases are TGTGCCAGCAGCTCCGTCGATCTGAACACTGAAGCTTTCTTT. It specifies CASSSVDLNTEAFF.

Here the CDR3 DNA reads TGTGCCAGCTCTCTAGCGGGATTGGAGACCCAGTACTTC. This codes for CASSLAGLETQYF. This chain joins TRBV27 and TRBJ2-5; 9 bases are a match to TRBD2. CDR3 length: 13 amino acids. The V gene end was trimmed by 8 bases and the J gene end by 5 bases; junction bases not matched to a gene: 6. Germline loops: CDR1 MNHEY, CDR2 SMNVEV (reference sequence).

This chain connects TRBV11-2 to TRBJ2-7; unclear D gene. Germline V gene lookup returns CDR1 SGHAT and CDR2 FQNNGV. V lost 1 base to trimming and J lost 7 bases, with 5 bases between them. The CDR3 runs 11 residues. DNA of the CDR3: TGTGCCAGCAGCTTAGTGGGGGAGCAGTACTTC. Amino acid sequence: CASSLVGEQYF.

The chain has TRBV19 and TRBJ1-5, with 7 bases matching TRBD1. Germline CDR1 reads LNHDA; CDR2 reads SQIVND (reference sequence). V lost 3 bases and J lost 10; bases outside the gene matches: 3. CDR3 length: 12 amino acids. The CDR3 loop reads CASSIGQDPQHF. The CDR3 DNA reads TGTGCCAGTAGTATTGGACAGGATCCCCAGCATTTT. The full variable domain, with the rest looked up from reference TRBV19 and TRBJ1-5, is DGGITQSPKYLFRKEGQNVTLSCEQNLNHDAMYWYRQDPGQGLRLIYYSQIVNDFQKGDIAEGYSVSREKKESFPLTVTSAQKNPTAFYLCASSIGQDPQHFGDGTRLSIL.

The V call is TRBV6-4, the J call TRBJ1-1; D gene uncertain. CDR3 length: 15 amino acids. V was clipped by 0 bases and J by 3 bases, with 11 bases between them. Germline V gene lookup returns CDR1 MRHNA and CDR2 SNTAGT. This chain's CDR3 is CASSDSRGGYTEAFF. The DNA of the CDR3 is TGTGCCAGCAGTGACTCCCGCGGCGGGTACACTGAAGCTTTCTTT.

The chain has TRBV27 and TRBJ2-1; 11 nucleotides align to TRBD2. The germline CDR1 and CDR2 sequences are MNHEY and SMNVEV (reference sequence). Trimming removed 5 bases from V and 8 bases from J; junction bases left unmatched: 20. CDR3 length: 19 residues. The CDR3 protein is CASSPTTLLAGDSRHEQFF. CDR3 DNA sequence: TGTGCCAGCAGTCCAACTACCTTACTAGCGGGAGATAGTAGGCATGAGCAGTTCTTC.

This chain joins TRBV7-2 and TRBJ2-3, with D maybe TRBD2 (5 bases). The germline V and J ends were trimmed by 5 bases and 2 bases, with 14 bases remaining between them. The CDR3 spans 15 residues. CDR1 is SGHTA, CDR2 FQGNSA, per germline. The CDR3, as DNA: TGTGCCAGCAGCACCCTAGCTCCTGTCACAGATACGCAGTATTTT. This encodes CASSTLAPVTDTQYF.

The chain uses TRBV19 and TRBJ2-2; TRBD1 is a possible D gene (5 bases). The CDR3 is 12 residues long. Germline V lookup: CDR1 LNHDA, CDR2 SQIVND (reference sequence). V was trimmed by 7 bases and J by 3 bases, leaving 6 bases between them. CDR3 sequence (DNA): TGTGCCAGTACAGGGTACACCGGGGAGCTGTTTTTT. It yields the protein CASTGYTGELFF.

The chain has TRBV2 and TRBJ2-2; D is uncertain. CDR3 length: 15 residues. The V and J ends lost 5 bases and 0 bases respectively, with 10 bases between them. Germline V gene lookup returns CDR1 SNHLY and CDR2 FYNNEI. CDR3 DNA sequence: TGTGCCAGCAGTCCCGGGCCAGCGAACACCGGGGAGCTGTTTTTT. Encoded protein: CASSPGPANTGELFF.

This chain uses TRBV14 with TRBJ2-7; D may be TRBD2 (6 bases). Trimming cost V 0 bases and J 0 bases, with 21 bases left between them. This CDR3 region has 19 residues. Germline V lookup: CDR1 SGHDN, CDR2 FVKESK. The CDR3 nucleotides read TGTGCCAGCAGCCAAGATCGGTGGGAGGCCGCGATTAGCTCCTACGAGCAGTACTTC. Amino acids: CASSQDRWEAAISSYEQYF.

The gene calls are TRBV5-4 and TRBJ2-5; D is uncertain. This CDR3 spans 11 amino acids. V lost 4 bases and J 9 bases, leaving 10 bases between the germline ends. Germline-derived CDR1 and CDR2 are SGHNT and YYREEE (reference sequence). The CDR3 DNA is TGTGCCAGCAGCCTGGGTACGGCCCAGTACTTC. Translated: CASSLGTAQYF.

There are a few counts of this clone. The rearrangement joins TRBV5-8 to TRBJ2-7; D may correspond to TRBD1 or TRBD2 (5 bases each). The germline V gene has CDR1 SGHTS and CDR2 YDEGEE. This CDR3 region has 16 residues. V was trimmed by 3 bases and J by 2 bases, leaving 18 bases between them. The CDR3 nucleotides are TGTGCCAGCAGCTCCCTCCGGGACCTAGGGCCCTACGAGCAGTACTTC. It yields the protein CASSSLRDLGPYEQYF.

The chain recombines TRBV5-1 with TRBJ2-5; 7 bases match TRBD1. In germline, CDR1 is SGHRS, CDR2 YFSETQ. The CDR3 spans 17 residues. V gave up 1 base and J gave up 5 bases; unmatched junction bases: 14. This chain's CDR3 is CASSLTTPLTGAETQYF. The DNA of the CDR3 is TGCGCCAGCAGCTTGACAACCCCCTTAACAGGGGCGGAGACCCAGTACTTC.

The V and J genes are TRBV30 and TRBJ1-4; D ambiguous. The germline V gene encodes CDR1 GTSNPN and CDR2 SVGIG (reference sequence). The CDR3 consists of 13 residues. Deletions cut 5 bases from V and 0 bases from J, with 7 bases between. CDR3 DNA sequence: TGTGCCTGGGCTTCCTCAACTAATGAAAAACTGTTTTTT. Amino acids: CAWASSTNEKLFF.

The chain is built from TRBV6-1 and TRBJ2-3, with 11 bases matching TRBD1. J lost 5 bases, V lost 7 bases, and 5 bases had no gene match. Germline V gene lookup returns CDR1 MNHNS and CDR2 SASEGT. The CDR3 has 14 amino acids. CDR3 sequence: CASKGGQGGDTQYF. The CDR3 DNA follows: TGTGCCAGCAAGGGGGGACAGGGGGGAGATACGCAGTATTTT.

The chain uses TRBV28 and TRBJ1-5; weak D call: TRBD1 (5 bases). Germline values: CDR1 MDHEN, CDR2 SYDVKM. V lost 2 bases to trimming and J lost 0 bases, with 11 bases between them. CDR3 size: 16 residues. This chain's CDR3 is CASSLGGGNSNQPQHF. The CDR3 nucleotides are TGTGCCAGCAGTTTAGGGGGGGGGAATAGCAATCAGCCCCAGCATTTT.

The count of this clone is one. The chain is built from TRBV7-8 and TRBJ1-5; D remains unclear. The CDR3 runs 13 residues. The germline V and J ends were trimmed by 6 bases and 7 bases, with 13 bases remaining between them. Germline V gene sequence: CDR1 SGHVS, CDR2 FQNEAQ. CDR3 DNA: TGTGCCAGCAGTCTAGCCTGGAGGCAGCCCCAGCATTTT. Its translation is CASSLAWRQPQHF.

The chain combines TRBV4-3 with TRBJ1-6, with a possible D match to TRBD1 (5 bases). CDR3 length equals 17 residues. The V gene's germline CDR1 is LGHNA and CDR2 YSLEER. V shed 0 bases and J shed 1 base, with 10 bases lying between them. The DNA of the CDR3 is TGCGCCAGCAGCCAAGATGGGGGGAGTTCCTATAATTCACCCCTCCACTTT. Translated, it gives CASSQDGGSSYNSPLHF.

The rearrangement uses TRBV19 and TRBJ1-4; 8 bases agree with TRBD1. The germline V gene has CDR1 LNHDA and CDR2 SQIVND (reference sequence). V lost 8 bases, J lost 8 bases, and 4 bases stayed unmatched. The CDR3 sequence is 12 residues long. The CDR3 protein is CASGDRGEKLFF. DNA of the CDR3: TGTGCCAGTGGCGACAGGGGCGAAAAACTGTTTTTT.

The sample holds a few counts of this clone. The chain couples TRBV4-2 to TRBJ2-1; D might be TRBD2 (7 bases). V lost 4 bases and J lost 5, with 18 bases in between. The CDR3 runs to 16 residues. CDR1 is LGHNA, CDR2 YNFKEQ, per germline. The CDR3 DNA is TGTGCCAGCAGCCCATACGTTGGGGGGGCTCACAATGAGCAGTTCTTC. Its translation is CASSPYVGGAHNEQFF.

The rearrangement uses TRBV28 and TRBJ2-5, with 8 bases aligning to TRBD2. This CDR3 spans 15 amino acids. Germline V gene lookup returns CDR1 MDHEN and CDR2 SYDVKM. The V and J ends lost 3 bases and 5 bases, in that order; junction bases with no gene match: 8. The CDR3 here is CASSFLREGEETQYF. In DNA form, the CDR3 reads TGTGCCAGCAGTTTCCTTCGGGAGGGGGAGGAGACCCAGTACTTC. The full variable domain, rest sourced from reference TRBV28 and TRBJ2-5, is DVKVTQSSRYLVKRTGEKVFLECVQDMDHENMFWYRQDPGLGLRLIYFSYDVKMKEKGDIPEGYSVSREKKERFSLILESASTNQTSMYLCASSFLREGEETQYFGPGTRLLVL.